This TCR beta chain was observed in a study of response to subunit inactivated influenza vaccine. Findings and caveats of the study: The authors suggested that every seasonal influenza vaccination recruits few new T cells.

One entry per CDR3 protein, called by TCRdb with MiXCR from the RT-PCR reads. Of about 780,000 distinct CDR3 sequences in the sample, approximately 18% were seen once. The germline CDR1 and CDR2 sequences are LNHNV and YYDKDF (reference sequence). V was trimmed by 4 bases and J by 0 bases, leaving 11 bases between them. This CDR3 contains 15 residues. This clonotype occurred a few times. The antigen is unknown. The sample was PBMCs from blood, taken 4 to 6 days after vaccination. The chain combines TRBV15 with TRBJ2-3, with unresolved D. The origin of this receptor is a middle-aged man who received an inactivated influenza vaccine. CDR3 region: CATSIGPSSTDTQYF. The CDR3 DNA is TGTGCCACCAGCATTGGTCCTTCTAGCACAGATACGCAGTATTTT.